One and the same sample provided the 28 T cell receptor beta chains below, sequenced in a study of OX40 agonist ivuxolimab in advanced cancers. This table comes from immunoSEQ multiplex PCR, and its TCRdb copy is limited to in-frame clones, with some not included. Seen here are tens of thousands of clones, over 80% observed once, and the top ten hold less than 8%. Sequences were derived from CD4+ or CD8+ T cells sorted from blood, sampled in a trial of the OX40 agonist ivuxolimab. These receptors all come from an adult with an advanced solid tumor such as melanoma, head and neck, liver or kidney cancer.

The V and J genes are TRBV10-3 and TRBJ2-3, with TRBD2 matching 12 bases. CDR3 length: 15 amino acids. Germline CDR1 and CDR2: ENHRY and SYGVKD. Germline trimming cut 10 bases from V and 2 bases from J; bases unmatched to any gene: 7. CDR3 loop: CATRTSGTLTDTQYF. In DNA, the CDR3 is TGTGCCACTCGGACTAGCGGGACCCTCACAGATACGCAGTATTTT.

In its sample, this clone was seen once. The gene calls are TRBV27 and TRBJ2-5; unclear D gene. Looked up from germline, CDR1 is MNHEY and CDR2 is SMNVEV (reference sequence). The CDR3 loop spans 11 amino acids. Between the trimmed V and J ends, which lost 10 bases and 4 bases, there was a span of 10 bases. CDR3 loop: CATSTGETQYF. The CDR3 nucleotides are TGTGCCACTTCAACGGGAGAGACCCAGTACTTC.

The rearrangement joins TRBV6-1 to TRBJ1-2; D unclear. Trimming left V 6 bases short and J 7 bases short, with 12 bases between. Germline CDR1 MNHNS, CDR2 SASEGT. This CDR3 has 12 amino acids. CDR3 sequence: CASRLQVPGYTF. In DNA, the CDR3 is TGTGCCAGCAGGCTGCAGGTTCCTGGCTACACCTTC.

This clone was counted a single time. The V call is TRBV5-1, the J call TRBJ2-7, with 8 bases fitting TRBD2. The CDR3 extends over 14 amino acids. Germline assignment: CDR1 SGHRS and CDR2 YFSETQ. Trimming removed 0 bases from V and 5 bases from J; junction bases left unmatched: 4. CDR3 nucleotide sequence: TGCGCCAGCAGCTTGGGACTAGCGTTAAACGAGCAGTACTTC. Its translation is CASSLGLALNEQYF.

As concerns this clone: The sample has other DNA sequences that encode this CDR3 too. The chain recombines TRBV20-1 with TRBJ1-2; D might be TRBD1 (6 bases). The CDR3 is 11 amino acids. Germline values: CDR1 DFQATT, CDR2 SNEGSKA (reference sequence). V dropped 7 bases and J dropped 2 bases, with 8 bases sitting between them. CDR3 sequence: CSGGQNYGYTF. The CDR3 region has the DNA TGCAGTGGCGGACAGAACTATGGCTACACCTTC.

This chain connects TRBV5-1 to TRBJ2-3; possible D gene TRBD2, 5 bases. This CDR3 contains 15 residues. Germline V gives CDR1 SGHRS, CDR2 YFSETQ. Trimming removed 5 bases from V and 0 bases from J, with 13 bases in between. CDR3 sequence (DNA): TGCGCCAGCAGGTCAGCGGAGTTTAGCACAGATACGCAGTATTTT. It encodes CASRSAEFSTDTQYF.

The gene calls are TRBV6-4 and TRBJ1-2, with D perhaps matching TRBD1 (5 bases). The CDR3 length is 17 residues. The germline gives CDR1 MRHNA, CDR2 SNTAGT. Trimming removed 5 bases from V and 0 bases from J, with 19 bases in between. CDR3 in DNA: TGTGCCAGCAGTAGGACTGACCTTGGGGGAGCTAACTATGGCTACACCTTC. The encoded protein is CASSRTDLGGANYGYTF.

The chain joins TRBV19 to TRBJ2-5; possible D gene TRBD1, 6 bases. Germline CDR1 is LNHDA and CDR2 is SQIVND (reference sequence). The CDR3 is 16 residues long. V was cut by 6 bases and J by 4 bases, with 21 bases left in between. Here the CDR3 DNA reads TGTGCCAGTAGCGGCTGGGGGCCGGGTGACGCAGAGACCCAGTACTTC. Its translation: CASSGWGPGDAETQYF.

The CDR3 DNA sequence: TGCAGCGTTGAGGGCAGCGGACTCTACCAAGAGACCCAGTACTTC. This sequence encodes CSVEGSGLYQETQYF. The chain employs TRBV29-1 and TRBJ2-5; D may be TRBD2 (5 bases). CDR3 length: 15 residues. Germline assignment: CDR1 SQVTM and CDR2 ANQGSEA. The V and J ends lost 3 bases and 0 bases respectively, with 14 bases between them.

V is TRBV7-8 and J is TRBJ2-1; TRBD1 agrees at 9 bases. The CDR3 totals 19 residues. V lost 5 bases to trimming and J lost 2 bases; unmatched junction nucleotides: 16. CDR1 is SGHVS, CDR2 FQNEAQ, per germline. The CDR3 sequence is CASSRVPGQGSYAYNEQFF. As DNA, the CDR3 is TGTGCCAGCAGCCGCGTCCCGGGACAGGGTTCGTATGCCTACAATGAGCAGTTCTTC. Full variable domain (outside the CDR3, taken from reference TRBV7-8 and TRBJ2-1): GAGVSQSPRYKVAKRGQDVALRCDPISGHVSLFWYQQALGQGPEFLTYFQNEAQLDKSGLPSDRFFAERPEGSVSTLKIQRTQQEDSAVYLCASSRVPGQGSYAYNEQFFGPGTRLTVL.

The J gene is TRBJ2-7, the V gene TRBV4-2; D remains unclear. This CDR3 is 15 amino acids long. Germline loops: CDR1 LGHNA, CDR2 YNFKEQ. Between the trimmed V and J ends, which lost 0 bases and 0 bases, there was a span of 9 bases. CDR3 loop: CASSQDGWGSYEQYF. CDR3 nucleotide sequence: TGTGCCAGCAGCCAAGACGGGTGGGGCTCCTACGAGCAGTACTTC.

In DNA form, the CDR3 reads TGTGCCAGCAGAAAACCGGGACGGATAAACACTGAAGCTTTCTTT. Its protein product is CASRKPGRINTEAFF. The chain is built from TRBV7-2 and TRBJ1-1; TRBD1 is a possible D gene (5 bases). This CDR3 has 15 residues. The germline gives CDR1 SGHTA, CDR2 FQGNSA. The ends were cut back, 6 bases at V and 2 bases at J, with 16 bases in the middle.

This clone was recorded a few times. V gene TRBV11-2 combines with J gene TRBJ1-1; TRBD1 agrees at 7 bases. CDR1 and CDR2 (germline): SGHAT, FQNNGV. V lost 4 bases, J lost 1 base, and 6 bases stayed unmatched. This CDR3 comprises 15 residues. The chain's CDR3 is CASSSRGQPNTEAFF. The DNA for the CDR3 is TGTGCCAGCAGCTCGAGGGGACAGCCGAACACTGAAGCTTTCTTT.

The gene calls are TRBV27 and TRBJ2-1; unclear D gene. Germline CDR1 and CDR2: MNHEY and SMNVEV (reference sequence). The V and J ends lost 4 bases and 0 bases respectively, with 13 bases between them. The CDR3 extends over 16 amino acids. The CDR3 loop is CASSYTTMGSYNEQFF. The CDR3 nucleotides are TGTGCCAGCAGTTATACCACAATGGGCTCCTACAATGAGCAGTTCTTC.

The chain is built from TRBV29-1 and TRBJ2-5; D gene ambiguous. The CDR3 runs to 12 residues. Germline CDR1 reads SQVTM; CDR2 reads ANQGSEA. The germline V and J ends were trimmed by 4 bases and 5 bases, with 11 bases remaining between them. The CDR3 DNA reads TGCAGCGTTGTTCCCAACGGGGAGACCCAGTACTTC. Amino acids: CSVVPNGETQYF. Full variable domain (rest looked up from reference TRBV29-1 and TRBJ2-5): SAVISQKPSRDICQRGTSLTIQCQVDSQVTMMFWYRQQPGQSLTLIATANQGSEATYESGFVIDKFPISRPNLTFSTLTVSNMSPEDSSIYLCSVVPNGETQYFGPGTRLLVL.

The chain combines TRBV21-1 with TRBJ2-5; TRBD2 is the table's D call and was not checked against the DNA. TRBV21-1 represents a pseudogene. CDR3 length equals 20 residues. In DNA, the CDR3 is TGTGCCAGCAGCACCCCCCCCGGGACTAGCGGGACCCGGGGCTGGGAGACCCAGTACTTC. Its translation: CASSTPPGTSGTRGWETQYF.

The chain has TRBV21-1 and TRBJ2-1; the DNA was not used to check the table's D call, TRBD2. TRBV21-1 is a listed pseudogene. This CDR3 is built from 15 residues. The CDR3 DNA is TGTGCCAGCAGCCGGGGTCTGAGCCCCATCTTAGAGCAGTTCTTC. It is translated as CASSRGLSPILEQFF.

CDR3 coding DNA: TGTGCTAGTGGTTTGCCCCTCGCCGGGACCCGCACAGATACGCAGTATTTT. It translates to CASGLPLAGTRTDTQYF. The chain joins TRBV12-5 to TRBJ2-3; D may correspond to TRBD1 or TRBD2 (5 bases each). The ends were cut back, 2 bases at V and 1 base at J, with 16 bases in the middle. Per the germline V gene, CDR1 is LGHNT and CDR2 is FRNRAP. This CDR3 has 17 residues.

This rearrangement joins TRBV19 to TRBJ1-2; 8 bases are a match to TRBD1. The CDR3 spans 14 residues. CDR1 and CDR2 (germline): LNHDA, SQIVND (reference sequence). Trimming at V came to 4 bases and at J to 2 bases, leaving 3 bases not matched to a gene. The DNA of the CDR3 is TGTGCCAGTAGTAGGGGACAGGCAAACTATGGCTACACCTTC. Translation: CASSRGQANYGYTF.

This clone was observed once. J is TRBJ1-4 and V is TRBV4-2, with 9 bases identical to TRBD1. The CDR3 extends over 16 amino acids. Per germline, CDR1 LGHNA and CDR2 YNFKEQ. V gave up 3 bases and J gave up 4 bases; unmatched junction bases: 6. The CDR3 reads CASSHWGQGLNEKLFF. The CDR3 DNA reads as TGTGCCAGCAGCCATTGGGGACAGGGACTTAATGAAAAACTGTTTTTT.

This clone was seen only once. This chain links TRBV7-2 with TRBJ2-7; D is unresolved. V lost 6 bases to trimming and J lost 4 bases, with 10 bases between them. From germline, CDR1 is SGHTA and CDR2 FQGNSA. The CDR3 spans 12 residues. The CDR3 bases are TGTGCCAGCAGTCCCCCTAATTACGAGCAGTACTTC. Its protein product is CASSPPNYEQYF.

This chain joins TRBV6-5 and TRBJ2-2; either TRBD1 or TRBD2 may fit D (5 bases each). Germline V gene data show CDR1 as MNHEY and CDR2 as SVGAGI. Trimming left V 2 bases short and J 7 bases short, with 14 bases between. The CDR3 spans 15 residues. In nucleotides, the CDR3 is TGTGCCAGCAGTTACCGGGACCGTACAGGCGGGGAGCTGTTTTTT. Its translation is CASSYRDRTGGELFF.

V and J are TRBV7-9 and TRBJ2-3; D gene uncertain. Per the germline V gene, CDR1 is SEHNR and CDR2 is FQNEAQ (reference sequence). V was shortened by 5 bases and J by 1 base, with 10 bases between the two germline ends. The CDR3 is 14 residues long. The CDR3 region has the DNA TGTGCCAGCAGCCAGAGGACCGGCACAGATACGCAGTATTTT. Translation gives CASSQRTGTDTQYF.

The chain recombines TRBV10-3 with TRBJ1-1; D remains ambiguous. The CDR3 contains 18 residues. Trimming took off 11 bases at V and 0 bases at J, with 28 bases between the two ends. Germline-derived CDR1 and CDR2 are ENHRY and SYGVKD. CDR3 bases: TGTGCCGCCACGGCCAATTGGGGAGGCAACTCTATGAACACTGAAGCTTTCTTT. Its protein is CAATANWGGNSMNTEAFF.

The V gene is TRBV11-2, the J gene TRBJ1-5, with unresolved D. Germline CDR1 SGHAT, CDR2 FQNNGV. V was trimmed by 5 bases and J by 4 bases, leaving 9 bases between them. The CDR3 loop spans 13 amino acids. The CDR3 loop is CASSLYENQPQHF. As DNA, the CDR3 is TGTGCCAGCAGCCTGTACGAGAATCAGCCCCAGCATTTT.

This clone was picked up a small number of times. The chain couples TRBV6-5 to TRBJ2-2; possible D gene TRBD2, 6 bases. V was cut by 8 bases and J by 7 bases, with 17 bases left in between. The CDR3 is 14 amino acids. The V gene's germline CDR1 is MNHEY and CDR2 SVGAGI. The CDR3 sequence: CASHGLPFGGELFF. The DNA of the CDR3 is TGTGCCAGCCACGGACTACCTTTTGGCGGGGAGCTGTTTTTT.

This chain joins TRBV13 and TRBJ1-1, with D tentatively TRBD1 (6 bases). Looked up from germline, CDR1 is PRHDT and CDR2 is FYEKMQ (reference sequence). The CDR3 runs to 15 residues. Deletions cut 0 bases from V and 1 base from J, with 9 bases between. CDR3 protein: CASSLGGTPNTEAFF. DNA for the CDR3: TGTGCCAGCAGCTTAGGGGGGACACCGAACACTGAAGCTTTCTTT.

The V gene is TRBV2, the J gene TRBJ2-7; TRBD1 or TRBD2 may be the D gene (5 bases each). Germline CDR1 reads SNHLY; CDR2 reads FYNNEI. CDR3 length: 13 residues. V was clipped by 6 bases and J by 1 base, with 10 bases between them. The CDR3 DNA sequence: TGTGCCAGCAGGGGACCGAGATCCTACGAGCAGTACTTC. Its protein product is CASRGPRSYEQYF.